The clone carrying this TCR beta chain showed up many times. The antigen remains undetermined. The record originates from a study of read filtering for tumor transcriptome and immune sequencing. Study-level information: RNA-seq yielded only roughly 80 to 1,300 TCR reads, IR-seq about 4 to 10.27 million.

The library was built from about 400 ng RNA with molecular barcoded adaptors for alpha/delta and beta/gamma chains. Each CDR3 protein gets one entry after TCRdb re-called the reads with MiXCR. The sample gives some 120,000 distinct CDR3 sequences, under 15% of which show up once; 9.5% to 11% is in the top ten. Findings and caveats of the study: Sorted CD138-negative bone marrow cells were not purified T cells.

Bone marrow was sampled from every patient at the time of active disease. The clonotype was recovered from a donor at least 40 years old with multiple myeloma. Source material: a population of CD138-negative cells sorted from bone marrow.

The CDR3 region is CSVVGQGGTEAFF. The CDR3 DNA is TGCAGCGTTGTAGGACAGGGGGGAACTGAAGCTTTCTTT. The V and J genes are TRBV29-1 and TRBJ1-1, with 10 bases aligning to TRBD1. Germline loops: CDR1 SQVTM, CDR2 ANQGSEA. This CDR3 contains 13 residues. V was clipped by 4 bases and J by 5 bases; unmatched bases: 4.